These 23 T cell receptor beta chains originate from one sample sequenced in a study of cytomegalovirus exposure and HLA in healthy donors. PCR was performed using 60 Vbeta and 13 Jbeta primers. This table comes from immunoSEQ multiplex PCR, and its TCRdb copy is limited to in-frame clones, with some not included. The sample records a few hundred thousand clones, approximately 80% being singletons. The material sequenced was PBMCs. These receptor sequences come from a girl aged 2 to 10 in good health and CMV-seronegative.

The chain employs TRBV2 and TRBJ2-1, with D tentatively TRBD1 (8 bases). CDR1 is SNHLY and CDR2 is FYNNEI in the germline V gene. The CDR3 has 20 residues. The germline V and J ends were trimmed by 7 bases and 3 bases, with 31 bases remaining between them. The CDR3: CASTGGAGGRERGVYNEQFF. The CDR3 DNA reads TGTGCCAGCACTGGGGGGGCAGGGGGCCGGGAGCGGGGAGTCTACAATGAGCAGTTCTTC.

This chain links TRBV19 with TRBJ2-1; D perhaps matches TRBD2 (5 bases). CDR1 is LNHDA, CDR2 SQIVND, per germline (reference sequence). Trimming cost V 3 bases and J 6 bases, with 6 bases left between them. The CDR3 spans 12 residues. The chain's CDR3 is CASSIGVNEQFF. CDR3 sequence (DNA): TGTGCCAGTAGTATCGGGGTCAATGAGCAGTTCTTC. The whole variable domain, remainder taken from reference TRBV19 and TRBJ2-1, is DGGITQSPKYLFRKEGQNVTLSCEQNLNHDAMYWYRQDPGQGLRLIYYSQIVNDFQKGDIAEGYSVSREKKESFPLTVTSAQKNPTAFYLCASSIGVNEQFFGPGTRLTVL.

CDR3 amino acids: CASKGTGDGYGYTF. The CDR3 DNA reads TGTGCCAGCAAGGGGACAGGGGACGGATATGGCTACACCTTC. V usage is TRBV27 and J usage is TRBJ1-2; 10 bases fit TRBD1. CDR3 length: 14 amino acids. CDR1 and CDR2 (germline): MNHEY, SMNVEV (reference sequence). J was trimmed by 5 bases and V by 7 bases; bases with no gene match: 7.

This clone was detected a few times. The V gene is TRBV4-1, the J gene TRBJ2-7, with 12 bases that match TRBD2. The length of the CDR3 is 16 residues. The V gene end was trimmed by 0 bases and the J gene end by 9 bases; junction bases not matched to a gene: 9. CDR1 is MGHRA and CDR2 is YSYEKL in the germline V gene. The CDR3 DNA is TGCGCCAGCAGCCAAGAAATCGGACTAGCGGGAAAGGGGCAGTACTTC. It translates to CASSQEIGLAGKGQYF.

This chain joins TRBV6-5 and TRBJ1-1; 7 positions match TRBD1. V dropped 7 bases and J dropped 10; count of bases not matched to a gene: 9. The CDR3 has 12 amino acids. Germline CDR1 and CDR2: MNHEY and SVGAGI. CDR3 nucleotide sequence: TGTGCCAGCACCGAGGGGGCGCGGGGAGCTTTCTTT. Protein product: CASTEGARGAFF.

The sample holds one count of this clone. V and J are TRBV6-1 and TRBJ1-2; D is unresolved. V dropped 1 base and J dropped 6 bases, with 12 bases sitting between them. Per germline, CDR1 MNHNS and CDR2 SASEGT. The CDR3 has 14 amino acids. For the CDR3, the DNA is TGTGCCAGCAGTGAAGGCGGGGATATCAATGGCTACACCTTC. It yields the protein CASSEGGDINGYTF.

The chain links TRBV6-5 to TRBJ2-1; 11 nucleotides match TRBD2. The CDR3 spans 15 residues. Germline CDR1 MNHEY, CDR2 SVGAGI. Trimming took 5 bases from V and 4 from J; bases not matched to a gene: 4. The CDR3, as DNA: TGTGCCAGCAGTCCCACTAGCGGGGGATACAATGAGCAGTTCTTC. Protein: CASSPTSGGYNEQFF.

For this clone: At one boundary the junction diverges from the germline segment, which might be a read error. This sequence joins TRBV6-4 and TRBJ1-2; D is undetermined. This CDR3 comprises 11 residues. Germline V gives CDR1 MRHNA, CDR2 SNTAGT. CDR3 coding DNA: TGCCCCCGGACTTCACGGGGTGGCTACACCTTC. Its translation: CPRTSRGGYTF.

The chain couples TRBV5-1 to TRBJ1-2, with D maybe TRBD1 (5 bases). V was shortened by 1 base and J by 0 bases, with 13 bases between the two germline ends. The CDR3 has 16 residues. Looked up from germline, CDR1 is SGHRS and CDR2 is YFSETQ. This CDR3 is CASSLFVLGPNYGYTF. CDR3 DNA: TGCGCCAGCAGCTTGTTTGTTTTGGGGCCTAACTATGGCTACACCTTC.

V gene TRBV10-3 combines with J gene TRBJ2-3; 8 bases map to TRBD2. The trim removed 6 bases at V and 4 bases at J, leaving 9 bases unmatched. This CDR3 spans 15 amino acids. Germline values: CDR1 ENHRY, CDR2 SYGVKD. The CDR3 bases are TGTGCCATCAGGAGTAGCGGGATGGGCTCAGATACGCAGTATTTT. This translates into CAIRSSGMGSDTQYF.

The chain has TRBV6-5 and TRBJ2-7; 8 bases line up with TRBD1. V shed 4 bases, J shed 6 bases, and the junction held 5 bases outside the gene matches. The CDR3 has 13 amino acids. Germline V lookup: CDR1 MNHEY, CDR2 SVGAGI. The CDR3 DNA follows: TGTGCCAGCAGTTCCTCAGGGACAGGCGAGCAGTACTTC. Protein sequence: CASSSSGTGEQYF.

A single count supports this clone. The chain joins TRBV19 to TRBJ2-7, with a possible D match to TRBD2 (5 bases). This CDR3 spans 13 amino acids. V lost 5 bases to trimming and J lost 3 bases, with 11 bases between them. Germline CDR1 is LNHDA and CDR2 is SQIVND (reference sequence). DNA of the CDR3: TGTGCCAGTAGTCCTCGGGGTTACTACGAGCAGTACTTC. Encoded protein: CASSPRGYYEQYF.

The J gene is TRBJ2-1, the V gene TRBV5-1, with 8 bases aligning to TRBD1. V was pared by 4 bases and J by 9 bases, with 15 bases of the junction left unmatched. This CDR3 is built from 16 residues. Per the germline V gene, CDR1 is SGHRS and CDR2 is YFSETQ. CDR3 region: CASSQAKTGAFGEQFF. CDR3 bases: TGCGCCAGCAGCCAAGCTAAGACAGGGGCCTTTGGTGAGCAGTTCTTC. Variable domain in full (rest from reference TRBV5-1 and TRBJ2-1): KAGVTQTPRYLIKTRGQQVTLSCSPISGHRSVSWYQQTPGQGLQFLFEYFSETQRNKGNFPGRFSGRQFSNSRSEMNVSTLELGDSALYLCASSQAKTGAFGEQFFGPGTRLTVL.

This clone was found a few times. The chain links TRBV4-1 to TRBJ2-1, with no clear D. The germline gives CDR1 MGHRA, CDR2 YSYEKL. With 0 bases removed from V and 12 bases from J, the gap between germline ends came to 9 bases. CDR3 size: 12 residues. The CDR3: CASSQEGRAQFF. The CDR3 DNA reads as TGCGCCAGCAGCCAAGAGGGCCGAGCGCAGTTCTTC.

The rearrangement uses TRBV19 and TRBJ2-1, with 8 positions matching TRBD2. The CDR3 runs 14 residues. CDR1 and CDR2 (germline): LNHDA, SQIVND (reference sequence). Trimming cost V 6 bases and J 8 bases; bases outside gene matches: 9. The chain's CDR3 is CASSPRREVDEQFF. DNA of the CDR3: TGTGCCAGTAGCCCTCGGCGGGAGGTCGATGAGCAGTTCTTC.

The chain has TRBV5-1 and TRBJ2-3; unclear D gene. Germline V gives CDR1 SGHRS, CDR2 YFSETQ. Trimming left V 2 bases short and J 0 bases short, with 13 bases between. The CDR3 covers 16 residues. The CDR3 DNA reads TGCGCCAGCAGCTTAACTCGTTTTTCTAGCACAGATACGCAGTATTTT. Translated: CASSLTRFSSTDTQYF.

The gene calls are TRBV9 and TRBJ2-1, with TRBD2 matching 9 bases. The CDR3 sequence is 17 residues long. V lost 0 bases to trimming and J lost 1 base; unmatched junction nucleotides: 5. CDR1 and CDR2 (germline): SGDLS, YYNGEE. CDR3 amino acids: CASSVARTSASYNEQFF. CDR3 DNA: TGTGCCAGCAGCGTAGCGCGGACTAGCGCTTCCTACAATGAGCAGTTCTTC.

The chain employs TRBV19 and TRBJ2-7; 7 nucleotides match TRBD2. J gave up 1 base and V 1 base, and 10 bases lay outside the gene matches. This CDR3 has 17 residues. The germline V gene has CDR1 LNHDA and CDR2 SQIVND (reference sequence). The CDR3 coding sequence is TGTGCCAGTAGTATAGGAATGGGAGGGGACTCTTCCTACGAGCAGTACTTC. Its protein is CASSIGMGGDSSYEQYF.

As to this clone: The identical CDR3 is also encoded by other nucleotide sequences in the sample. The chain joins TRBV4-2 to TRBJ2-7; tentatively, D is TRBD2 (5 bases). Germline V gene sequence: CDR1 LGHNA, CDR2 YNFKEQ. This CDR3 contains 12 residues. Trimming stripped 3 bases from V and 4 bases from J, with 7 bases between. CDR3 coding DNA: TGTGCCAGCAGCCAGGCGGGTTACGAGCAGTACTTC. This encodes CASSQAGYEQYF.

This clone was recorded once. The gene calls are TRBV2 and TRBJ2-7, with TRBD2 matching over 14 bases. The CDR3 totals 16 residues. CDR1 is SNHLY and CDR2 is FYNNEI in the germline V gene. The junction had 7 bases not matched to a gene; V was cut back by 6 bases and J by 3 bases. Written as DNA, the CDR3 is TGTGCCAGCAGGGTGAGACTAGCGGGAGGGCGCTACGAGCAGTACTTC. This sequence encodes CASRVRLAGGRYEQYF.

This clone was observed a single time. This chain joins TRBV27 and TRBJ2-7, with D possibly being TRBD2 (6 bases). The V gene lost 5 bases and the J gene lost 5 bases, with 16 bases spanning the gap. This CDR3 has 14 residues. Germline V gives CDR1 MNHEY, CDR2 SMNVEV (reference sequence). CDR3 amino acids: CASSTPGLFDEQYF. The CDR3 DNA reads as TGTGCCAGCAGTACACCGGGACTCTTTGACGAGCAGTACTTC.

This chain links TRBV5-4 with TRBJ2-5; 16 bases map to TRBD2. Per germline, CDR1 SGHNT and CDR2 YYREEE (reference sequence). There are 14 residues in the CDR3. The ends lost 5 bases at V and 9 bases at J; junction bases unmatched: 4. The CDR3 DNA reads TGTGCCAGCAGTCCGGGACTAGCGGGGGGGCCCCAGTACTTC. Its protein product is CASSPGLAGGPQYF.

This chain links TRBV6-5 with TRBJ2-5; 7 bases agree with TRBD2. V lost 9 bases and J lost 5; bases outside the gene matches: 12. This CDR3 has 14 residues. Germline assignment: CDR1 MNHEY and CDR2 SVGAGI. CDR3 loop: CASFPLWGGETQYF. The CDR3 nucleotides read TGTGCCAGTTTCCCGTTGTGGGGAGGGGAGACCCAGTACTTC.